These 21 T cell receptor beta chains originate from one sample sequenced in a study of circulating CD8 cells and anti-PD-1 response in melanoma. From live CD3+CD8+TCRalphabeta+ cells, four PD-1 and/or TIGIT subsets were sorted. Using about 15 ng of total RNA, TCR libraries were made with the QIAseq Immune Repertoire TCR panel. TCRdb reprocessed the reads with MiXCR, giving one entry per CDR3 protein. The data hold 550 to 700 distinct CDR3 sequences, with roughly 9% observed a single time. Sequences were derived from CD8+ T cells from PBMCs, sampled at baseline or after one month of anti-PD-1 therapy (not recorded which). The source of these receptors is a human donor with melanoma.

The V call is TRBV27, the J call TRBJ1-2, with 9 bases fitting TRBD1. There are 13 residues in the CDR3. After removal of 6 bases from V and 4 bases from J, the junction contained 3 bases not matched to a gene. Germline V gives CDR1 MNHEY, CDR2 SMNVEV (reference sequence). The CDR3 DNA follows: TGTGCCAGCAGACAGGGGGCCGGCTATGGCTACACCTTC. The encoded protein is CASRQGAGYGYTF.

By share, this clonotype ranks as medium-sized. The chain recombines TRBV29-1 with TRBJ1-2; D unclear. Germline V CDR1 and CDR2: SQVTM, ANQGSEA. The CDR3 is made up of 14 amino acids. Trimming removed 3 bases from V and 4 bases from J, with 15 bases in between. CDR3 nucleotide sequence: TGCAGCGTTGACGAAGAATTTTCAGCCTATGGCTACACCTTC. Its translation: CSVDEEFSAYGYTF.

For this clonotype: This is likely a read error, given that the CDR3 carries no conserved phenylalanine or tryptophan at its end. It is unclear where the CDR3 begins or ends on the DNA, so no DNA is shown, and the CDR3 is as TCRdb lists it. The chain employs TRBV2 and TRBJ1-5. Germline values: CDR1 SNHLY, CDR2 FYNNEI. From its first to its last residue, the CDR3 has 11 amino acids. CDR3 region: CASRDRRAKHL.

By proportion, this clonotype is medium-sized (0.01 to 0.1%). V and J are TRBV9 and TRBJ2-1, with unresolved D. Germline V lookup: CDR1 SGDLS, CDR2 YYNGEE. V was clipped by 1 base and J by 8 bases, with 7 bases between them. The CDR3 consists of 12 residues. CDR3 nucleotides: TGTGCCAGCAGCGTAAATGCCTATGAGCAGTTCTTC. Translating it yields CASSVNAYEQFF. Full variable domain (rest looked up from reference TRBV9 and TRBJ2-1): DSGVTQTPKHLITATGQRVTLRCSPRSGDLSVYWYQQSLDQGLQFLIQYYNGEERAKGNILERFSAQQFPDLHSELNLSSLELGDSALYFCASSVNAYEQFFGPGTRLTVL.

Relative to its sample, this clonotype is medium-sized. V usage is TRBV10-3 and J usage is TRBJ2-7; D possibly corresponds to TRBD2 (12 bases). The V and J ends lost 5 bases and 3 bases respectively, with 38 bases between them. The germline V gene has CDR1 ENHRY and CDR2 SYGVKD. This CDR3 is built from 22 residues. CDR3 loop: CAISPGEGTGGTSGQFHYEQYF. The CDR3 nucleotides read TGTGCCATCAGTCCGGGCGAAGGGACAGGGGGGACTAGCGGGCAGTTTCACTACGAGCAGTACTTC.

By proportion, this clonotype is large. The chain is built from TRBV9 and TRBJ2-1, with TRBD1 matching 9 bases. Germline V CDR1 and CDR2: SGDLS, YYNGEE. The CDR3 spans 15 residues. Trimming at V came to 5 bases and at J to 7 bases, leaving 10 bases not matched to a gene. The CDR3 bases are TGTGCCAGCAGAAGCCCGGGACAGGGTCAGAATGAGCAGTTCTTC. This translates into CASRSPGQGQNEQFF.

In its sample, this clonotype is large (0.1 to 1%). This chain links TRBV28 with TRBJ2-7, with D possibly being TRBD1 or TRBD2 (5 bases each). The V and J ends lost 6 bases and 5 bases respectively, with 14 bases between them. Germline V gene data show CDR1 as MDHEN and CDR2 as SYDVKM. The CDR3 is made up of 13 amino acids. Written as DNA, the CDR3 is TGTGCCAGCAGGGCCCGGGACCCGAACGAGCAGTACTTC. Translating gives CASRARDPNEQYF.

This clonotype is categorized as medium-sized. The J gene is TRBJ2-7, the V gene TRBV27, with D unresolved. V shed 0 bases and J shed 0 bases, with 9 bases lying between them. This CDR3 spans 15 amino acids. From germline, CDR1 is MNHEY and CDR2 SMNVEV (reference sequence). CDR3 sequence: CASSLSTASSYEQYF. The CDR3 nucleotides are TGTGCCAGCAGTTTATCTACAGCCAGCTCCTACGAGCAGTACTTC.

This clonotype is deemed medium-sized. The rearrangement joins TRBV20-1 to TRBJ2-1; 10 bases agree with TRBD2. CDR1 and CDR2 from the germline V gene are DFQATT and SNEGSKA (reference sequence). This CDR3 has 14 residues. Trimming at V came to 3 bases and at J to 4 bases, leaving 3 bases not matched to a gene. For the CDR3, the DNA is TGCAGTGCTAGCCTAGCGGGAGCTTACAATGAGCAGTTCTTC. This gives the protein CSASLAGAYNEQFF.

This clonotype counts as medium-sized. The chain joins TRBV28 to TRBJ2-5, with 12 bases that match TRBD2. V shed 5 bases, J shed 1 base, and the junction held 5 bases outside the gene matches. This CDR3 has 16 residues. CDR1 and CDR2 (germline): MDHEN, SYDVKM. CDR3 in amino acids: CASSPRTSGIQETQYF. Here the CDR3 DNA reads TGTGCCAGCAGTCCGCGGACTAGCGGGATCCAAGAGACCCAGTACTTC. The full variable domain, in which reference TRBV28 and TRBJ2-5 provide the parts outside the CDR3, is DVKVTQSSRYLVKRTGEKVFLECVQDMDHENMFWYRQDPGLGLRLIYFSYDVKMKEKGDIPEGYSVSREKKERFSLILESASTNQTSMYLCASSPRTSGIQETQYFGPGTRLLVL.

In this sample, this clonotype turned up a few times. This sequence joins TRBV7-3 and TRBJ2-3, with 8 bases identical to TRBD2. J gave up 4 bases and V 5 bases, and 8 bases lay outside the gene matches. The CDR3 sequence is 15 residues long. From germline, CDR1 is SGHTA and CDR2 FQGTGA. CDR3 DNA sequence: TGTGCCAGCAGCCGACTAGCGCTTTTAGCAGATACGCAGTATTTT. It translates to CASSRLALLADTQYF.

In this sample, this clonotype is medium-sized. J is TRBJ1-2 and V is TRBV28; 7 bases agree with TRBD1. With 9 bases clipped from V and 2 bases from J, the junction kept 15 bases outside the gene matches. CDR3 size: 16 residues. Germline V gene lookup returns CDR1 MDHEN and CDR2 SYDVKM. CDR3 coding DNA: TGTGCCAGTACGGGGACAGAGATTACTCGGAACTATGGCTACACCTTC. Protein: CASTGTEITRNYGYTF.

The chain combines TRBV6-1 with TRBJ2-1, with TRBD1 identical over 7 bases. Germline values: CDR1 MNHNS, CDR2 SASEGT. V was clipped by 2 bases and J by 5 bases; unmatched bases: 6. CDR3 length: 15 residues. The CDR3 sequence: CASSESPTGHNEQFF. The CDR3 region has the DNA TGTGCCAGCAGTGAATCCCCGACAGGGCACAATGAGCAGTTCTTC.

In its sample, this clonotype ranks as large. The chain recombines TRBV7-3 with TRBJ2-1; no clear D gene. The CDR3 covers 15 residues. With 4 bases removed from V and 3 bases from J, the gap between germline ends came to 13 bases. Germline V gene lookup returns CDR1 SGHTA and CDR2 FQGTGA. In DNA, the CDR3 is TGTGCCAGCAGCTCGGAAACGGGCCTCTACAATGAGCAGTTCTTC. It is translated as CASSSETGLYNEQFF.

This clonotype qualifies as medium-sized. The V gene is TRBV7-4, the J gene TRBJ1-2; D unresolved. In germline, CDR1 is SGHVT, CDR2 SQSDAQ. Trimming took off 0 bases at V and 5 bases at J, with 10 bases between the two ends. This CDR3 region has 14 residues. Here the CDR3 reads CASSLARTIYGYTF. The CDR3 DNA follows: TGTGCCAGCAGCTTAGCCCGGACCATTTATGGCTACACCTTC.

In its sample, this clonotype is medium-sized (0.01 to 0.1%). The CDR3: CSVPEAGGGNEQFF. In DNA form, the CDR3 reads TGCAGTGTGCCTGAAGCGGGAGGGGGTAATGAGCAGTTCTTC. The chain is built from TRBV20-1 and TRBJ2-1, with 10 bases that match TRBD2. CDR1 and CDR2 from the germline V gene are DFQATT and SNEGSKA (reference sequence). Trimming took 7 bases from V and 7 from J; bases not matched to a gene: 10. This CDR3 spans 14 amino acids.

By sample fraction, this clonotype is medium-sized. A much bigger clone sits one base away, suggesting this may be a read error. Lacking the conserved final phenylalanine or tryptophan, this CDR3 likely reflects a read error. The chain employs TRBV9 and TRBJ2-5; 10 nucleotides line up with TRBD1. The CDR3 loop spans 16 amino acids. Germline trimming cut 3 bases from V and 5 bases from J; bases unmatched to any gene: 10. Germline assignment: CDR1 SGDLS and CDR2 YYNGEE. The CDR3 sequence is CASSAHRDRGWETQYS. In nucleotides, the CDR3 is TGTGCCAGCAGCGCCCACCGGGACAGGGGATGGGAGACCCAGTACTCC.

This clonotype is deemed medium-sized. The chain couples TRBV9 to TRBJ2-7, with a possible D match to TRBD2 (6 bases). The CDR3 spans 13 residues. V lost 4 bases and J 5 bases, leaving 13 bases between the germline ends. CDR1 and CDR2 (germline): SGDLS, YYNGEE. This CDR3 is CASSLPGLNEQYF. As DNA, the CDR3 is TGTGCCAGCAGCCTTCCGGGACTCAACGAGCAGTACTTC.

This clonotype is labeled medium-sized (0.01 to 0.1%). V and J are TRBV29-1 and TRBJ2-1; no clear D gene. V gave up 0 bases and J gave up 7 bases, with 13 bases separating them. Germline values: CDR1 SQVTM, CDR2 ANQGSEA. The CDR3 has 14 amino acids. The DNA of the CDR3 is TGCAGCGTTGAAGATTTCCGGGTCCTAAATGAGCAGTTCTTC. Its protein is CSVEDFRVLNEQFF.

Sample share makes this clonotype large (0.1 to 1%). The rearrangement links TRBV3-1 to TRBJ2-1, with 9 bases matching TRBD2. J was trimmed by 8 bases and V by 1 base; bases with no gene match: 15. The germline V gene has CDR1 LGHDT and CDR2 YNNKEL (reference sequence). There are 18 residues in the CDR3. Here the CDR3 reads CASSQVELTGGRADEQFF. The CDR3 DNA sequence: TGTGCCAGCAGCCAAGTCGAACTGACTGGCGGGAGGGCTGATGAGCAGTTCTTC.

Judged by abundance, this clonotype is large. Germline is not matched at one junction end, which may reflect a read error. The chain is built from TRBV7-2 and TRBJ1-2; D is perhaps TRBD1 (6 bases). CDR1 is SGHTA and CDR2 is FQGNSA in the germline V gene. This CDR3 comprises 11 residues. CDR3 sequence (DNA): TGTGCCAGCAGCCCCGGGGGCCGGGCCTTCTTC. Protein sequence: CASSPGGRAFF.